This T cell receptor beta chain was sequenced for a study of blood T cell repertoires in COVID-19. Trimming at V came to 5 bases and at J to 2 bases, leaving 9 bases not matched to a gene. Germline CDR1 and CDR2: SEHNR and FQNEAQ (reference sequence). The CDR3 spans 15 residues. Sequenced by immunoSEQ multiplex PCR; TCRdb stores in-frame clones only, minus some. The sample lists 76,000 or so clones; around 80% were seen once. The chain uses TRBV7-9 and TRBJ2-7, with 7 bases fitting TRBD1. Input material: peripheral blood. The TCR was taken from a man between 50 and 59 years old with acute or convalescent COVID-19. CDR3 in DNA: TGTGCCAGCAGCCCAAGGACAGGTGGGACCTACGAGCAGTACTTC. This gives the protein CASSPRTGGTYEQYF.